This T cell receptor beta chain appears in the sequencing data of a study of blood T cell repertoires in COVID-19. Overall study context: T cells, B-cell-depleted T cells, or PBMCs supplied cDNA or gDNA.

Trimming cost V 3 bases and J 5 bases; bases outside gene matches: 1. Germline V gene sequence: CDR1 KGHSH, CDR2 LQKENI. This CDR3 comprises 14 residues. Original methodology: Researchers report that nucleated cell counts were estimated from reference gene primer amplification. Data came from immunoSEQ multiplex PCR; TCRdb stores just in-frame clones and leaves some out. V and J calls and clone size come straight from that table; D and trimming were deduced from the DNA. This repertoire shows 20,000 to 25,000 clones, over 75% found once; its top ten account for 20% to 25%. The source material was peripheral blood. The chain uses TRBV18 and TRBJ2-3, with 11 positions matching TRBD1. This TCR was sampled from a man between 70 and 80 years old in a cohort sampled during active COVID-19. This CDR3 reads CASSPGTGGDTQYF. CDR3 in DNA: TGTGCCAGCTCACCTGGGACAGGGGGAGATACGCAGTATTTT.